Listed below are T cell receptor beta chains from one sample, sequenced in a study of identical twins. TCRdb analysed the 5' RACE reads with MiXCR anew, one entry per CDR3 protein. The sample includes just under 650,000 distinct CDR3 sequences, just over 7% of them seen just once. The sample was also reused in another study, on yellow fever vaccine responses in identical twins.

The sequencing sample was made of PBMCs. The origin of the receptors is a woman younger than 30 in good health. Both conserved end residues are trimmed from each CDR3. Clone size is not always given. Where it is, it says once, few, many or a class for expanded clones.

cdr3_length: 16
clone_size: .
v_call: TRBV20-1
j_call: TRBJ1-2
cdr3_aa: SARDSKWASVANYGYT

cdr3_length: 14
clone_size: many
v_call: TRBV3-1
j_call: TRBJ1-3
cdr3_aa: ASSQDETYSGNTIY

cdr3_length: 10
clone_size: many
v_call: TRBV12-3/TRBV12-4
j_call: TRBJ2-5
cdr3_aa: ASGNQGGTQY

cdr3_length: 13
clone_size: .
v_call: TRBV2
j_call: TRBJ1-3
cdr3_aa: ASSDPGLSGNTIY

cdr3_length: 12
clone_size: few
v_call: TRBV9
j_call: TRBJ2-7
cdr3_aa: ASSVGGGAYEQY

cdr3_length: 12
clone_size: .
v_call: TRBV12-3/TRBV12-4
j_call: TRBJ2-1
cdr3_aa: ASSLSSAYNEQF

cdr3_length: 13
clone_size: many
v_call: TRBV19
j_call: TRBJ1-1
cdr3_aa: ASSTEQGMNTEAF

cdr3_length: 12
clone_size: many
v_call: TRBV13
j_call: TRBJ1-1
cdr3_aa: ASSPSGRGTEAF

cdr3_length: 12
clone_size: many
v_call: TRBV5-1
j_call: TRBJ1-3
cdr3_aa: ASSLSGVGNTIY

cdr3_length: 14
clone_size: .
v_call: TRBV29-1
j_call: TRBJ2-7
cdr3_aa: SVGTPGLDVSYEQY

cdr3_length: 9
clone_size: many
v_call: TRBV25-1
j_call: TRBJ2-7
cdr3_aa: ASSVSLEQY

cdr3_length: 14
clone_size: many
v_call: TRBV12-3/TRBV12-4
j_call: TRBJ2-1
cdr3_aa: ASSLRGSGRGVEQF

cdr3_length: 12
clone_size: .
v_call: TRBV10-3
j_call: TRBJ1-2
cdr3_aa: AISELVTEYGYT

cdr3_length: 14
clone_size: few
v_call: TRBV28
j_call: TRBJ2-5
cdr3_aa: ASRSNRRGGQETQY

cdr3_length: 15
clone_size: .
v_call: TRBV7-9
j_call: TRBJ2-4
cdr3_aa: ASSYHGLAGGENIQY

cdr3_length: 12
clone_size: .
v_call: TRBV10-3
j_call: TRBJ1-1
cdr3_aa: AISKDRGNTEAF

cdr3_length: 11
clone_size: few
v_call: TRBV5-5
j_call: TRBJ1-1
cdr3_aa: ASSSVTGGRAF

cdr3_length: 15
clone_size: many
v_call: TRBV5-1
j_call: TRBJ2-7
cdr3_aa: ASSVQSRVGRNYEQY

cdr3_length: 13
clone_size: many
v_call: TRBV11-2
j_call: TRBJ2-3
cdr3_aa: ASSRTLAGADTQY

cdr3_length: 9
clone_size: many
v_call: TRBV20-1
j_call: TRBJ2-7
cdr3_aa: SASRSYEQY

cdr3_length: 12
clone_size: many
v_call: TRBV6-1
j_call: TRBJ2-3
cdr3_aa: ASSTRMATDTQY

cdr3_length: 13
clone_size: .
v_call: TRBV15
j_call: TRBJ2-7
cdr3_aa: ATSRDTSVVYEQY

cdr3_length: 11
clone_size: many
v_call: TRBV9
j_call: TRBJ2-7
cdr3_aa: ASSPRAGRGQY

cdr3_length: 12
clone_size: many
v_call: TRBV20-1
j_call: TRBJ2-1
cdr3_aa: SAPLTSGRNEQF

cdr3_length: 15
clone_size: .
v_call: TRBV5-1
j_call: TRBJ2-3
cdr3_aa: ASSLASRGDQADTQY

cdr3_length: 18
clone_size: .
v_call: TRBV20-1
j_call: TRBJ2-1
cdr3_aa: SASGGRAFNVFPGRNEQF

cdr3_length: 14
clone_size: .
v_call: TRBV5-8
j_call: TRBJ2-2
cdr3_aa: ASSLENRGGTGELF

cdr3_length: 13
clone_size: few
v_call: TRBV15
j_call: TRBJ2-2
cdr3_aa: ATSSSGSNTGELF

cdr3_length: 14
clone_size: few
v_call: TRBV2
j_call: TRBJ2-1
cdr3_aa: ASSGGLAGGSHEQF

cdr3_length: 11
clone_size: many
v_call: TRBV3-1
j_call: TRBJ2-5
cdr3_aa: ASSAGTKETQY

cdr3_length: 13
clone_size: few
v_call: TRBV11-2
j_call: TRBJ2-1
cdr3_aa: ASSSGTGKYNEQF

cdr3_length: 16
clone_size: .
v_call: TRBV4-2
j_call: TRBJ2-1
cdr3_aa: ASSRQGLAGGSYNEQF

cdr3_length: 17
clone_size: .
v_call: TRBV6-2/TRBV6-3
j_call: TRBJ2-2
cdr3_aa: ASSRPGLAGVRGTGELF

cdr3_length: 10
clone_size: .
v_call: TRBV20-1
j_call: TRBJ2-5
cdr3_aa: SARGRVETQY

cdr3_length: 11
clone_size: many
v_call: TRBV15
j_call: TRBJ2-1
cdr3_aa: ATSRDSYNEQF

cdr3_length: 10
clone_size: few
v_call: TRBV20-1
j_call: TRBJ1-1
cdr3_aa: RGTGNVAEAF

cdr3_length: 11
clone_size: .
v_call: TRBV29-1
j_call: TRBJ2-7
cdr3_aa: SASRDKRYEQY

cdr3_length: 14
clone_size: many
v_call: TRBV10-3
j_call: TRBJ2-2
cdr3_aa: AISELGQGNTGELF

cdr3_length: 17
clone_size: .
v_call: TRBV25-1
j_call: TRBJ2-3
cdr3_aa: ACSLVSRGLDRGPGTQY

cdr3_length: 17
clone_size: many
v_call: TRBV4-1
j_call: TRBJ1-1
cdr3_aa: ASSQAISDGPGRRVEAF

cdr3_length: 13
clone_size: few
v_call: TRBV7-9
j_call: TRBJ2-3
cdr3_aa: ASSNDRGSTDTQY

cdr3_length: 13
clone_size: .
v_call: TRBV10-3
j_call: TRBJ2-5
cdr3_aa: ATVERGLGVETQY

cdr3_length: 16
clone_size: .
v_call: TRBV7-6
j_call: TRBJ2-5
cdr3_aa: ASSLAGAGGYRQETQY

cdr3_length: 15
clone_size: .
v_call: TRBV14
j_call: TRBJ2-1
cdr3_aa: ASSQDRLAGVSNEQF

cdr3_length: 10
clone_size: many
v_call: TRBV12-3/TRBV12-4
j_call: TRBJ1-5
cdr3_aa: ASSHSNQPQH

cdr3_length: 14
clone_size: .
v_call: TRBV2
j_call: TRBJ2-1
cdr3_aa: ASRPPRDIGYNEQF

cdr3_length: 12
clone_size: many
v_call: TRBV24-1
j_call: TRBJ2-3
cdr3_aa: ATSDQVRTDTQY

cdr3_length: 11
clone_size: .
v_call: TRBV20-1
j_call: TRBJ2-3
cdr3_aa: SASWANADTQY

cdr3_length: 11
clone_size: many
v_call: TRBV24-1
j_call: TRBJ2-3
cdr3_aa: ATSREGTDTQY

cdr3_length: 12
clone_size: many
v_call: TRBV29-1
j_call: TRBJ1-2
cdr3_aa: SVESATASYGYT

cdr3_length: 11
clone_size: few
v_call: TRBV2
j_call: TRBJ1-5
cdr3_aa: ASSARSNQPQH

cdr3_length: 14
clone_size: .
v_call: TRBV6-1
j_call: TRBJ2-5
cdr3_aa: ASSPGTSGPQETQY

cdr3_length: 16
clone_size: few
v_call: TRBV12-3/TRBV12-4
j_call: TRBJ2-2
cdr3_aa: ASSLGPAGTSGPGELF

cdr3_length: 11
clone_size: few
v_call: TRBV6-1
j_call: TRBJ1-1
cdr3_aa: ASIPGMNTEAF

cdr3_length: 12
clone_size: many
v_call: TRBV10-3
j_call: TRBJ1-5
cdr3_aa: AISEYREDQPQH

cdr3_length: 13
clone_size: .
v_call: TRBV7-6
j_call: TRBJ2-5
cdr3_aa: ASSLGSGYQETQY

cdr3_length: 11
clone_size: .
v_call: TRBV20-1
j_call: TRBJ1-1
cdr3_aa: SASIGANTEAF